These 14 T cell receptor beta chains were sequenced from one sample in a study of T cell repertoires in cytomegalovirus infection. TCRdb reanalysed the reads using MiXCR and keeps one entry per CDR3 protein. This table has 830,000 or so distinct CDR3 sequences, roughly 33% appearing once. Their specific antigens are unknown. The sample in question was cultured CD8+ T cells from PBMCs, obtained from culture after CMV antigen stimulation. These receptors were collected from a human donor in good health (CMV status not recorded). Some clones in this sample may be carry-over from other donors' samples.

Ten or more counts support this clonotype. The chain carries TRBV12-3 or TRBV12-4 and TRBJ1-1; D might be TRBD1 (5 bases). Trimming removed 3 bases from V and 0 bases from J, with 11 bases in between. The CDR3 is 15 amino acids. CDR3 sequence reads: CASSFEGIMNTEAFF. The CDR3 DNA sequence: TGTGCCAGCAGTTTCGAGGGGATTATGAACACTGAAGCTTTCTTT.

The chain links TRBV24-1 to TRBJ2-5; D may match TRBD1 or TRBD2 (5 bases each). V gave up 0 bases and J gave up 2 bases, with 9 bases separating them. CDR1 and CDR2 from the germline V gene are KGHDR and SFDVKD. The CDR3 spans 15 residues. The CDR3 here is CATSDLGDGQETQYF. CDR3 sequence (DNA): TGTGCCACCAGTGATTTGGGGGACGGGCAAGAGACCCAGTACTTC.

The chain links TRBV20-1 to TRBJ1-2; D ambiguous. CDR3 size: 12 residues. With 1 base removed from V and 1 base from J, the gap between germline ends came to 4 bases. Looked up from germline, CDR1 is DFQATT and CDR2 is SNEGSKA (reference sequence). CDR3 protein: CSARAVNYGYTF. In nucleotides, the CDR3 is TGCAGTGCTAGAGCAGTTAACTATGGCTACACCTTC.

In regard to this clonotype: A much larger clone is a single base away; this may be a read error. This sequence joins TRBV7-8 and TRBJ1-2; TRBD1 matches at 8 bases. Germline V gene sequence: CDR1 SGHVS, CDR2 FQNEAQ. J gave up 1 base and V 2 bases, and 6 bases lay outside the gene matches. The CDR3 consists of 16 residues. This CDR3 reads CASSLTQTGVNYGYTF. The CDR3 nucleotides read TGTGCCAGCAGCTTAACCCAGACAGGGGTTAACTATGGCTACACCTTC.

This clonotype has more than one count but fewer than ten. The V gene is TRBV27, the J gene TRBJ2-1; 7 bases match TRBD1. The CDR3 runs 16 residues. Germline CDR1 reads MNHEY; CDR2 reads SMNVEV (reference sequence). J lost 3 bases, V lost 5 bases, and 10 bases had no gene match. The CDR3 spells CASSHRGFTLYNEQFF. The CDR3 nucleotides read TGTGCCAGCAGTCACAGGGGTTTTACCCTCTACAATGAGCAGTTCTTC.

The V and J genes are TRBV2 and TRBJ2-5; TRBD1 agrees at 12 bases. The length of the CDR3 is 14 residues. CDR1 is SNHLY and CDR2 is FYNNEI in the germline V gene. V was pared by 8 bases and J by 2 bases, with 3 bases of the junction left unmatched. The CDR3 DNA is TGTGCCAGCGTGGGACAGGGGGCACAAGAGACCCAGTACTTC. Its translation is CASVGQGAQETQYF. Complete variable domain (other parts from reference TRBV2 and TRBJ2-5): EPEVTQTPSHQVTQMGQEVILRCVPISNHLYFYWYRQILGQKVEFLVSFYNNEISEKSEIFDDQFSVERPDGSNFTLKIRSTKLEDSAMYFCASVGQGAQETQYFGPGTRLLVL.

The gene calls are TRBV9 and TRBJ2-1; a weak D match, TRBD2 (5 bases). CDR1 is SGDLS and CDR2 is YYNGEE in the germline V gene. V was clipped by 5 bases and J by 7 bases, with 13 bases between them. The CDR3 runs to 13 residues. The CDR3 reads CASRAGGENEQFF. The DNA for the CDR3 is TGTGCCAGCAGAGCTGGAGGAGAGAATGAGCAGTTCTTC.

This clonotype was observed a handful of times. The V gene is TRBV27, the J gene TRBJ2-5; 10 bases are shared with TRBD2. The length of the CDR3 is 17 residues. CDR1 is MNHEY and CDR2 is SMNVEV in the germline V gene (reference sequence). V shed 2 bases, J shed 5 bases, and the junction held 11 bases outside the gene matches. This CDR3 reads CASSLDPSGGPRETQYF. As DNA, the CDR3 is TGTGCCAGCAGTTTAGACCCTAGCGGGGGTCCGAGGGAGACCCAGTACTTC.

This chain joins TRBV6-6 and TRBJ1-2; D is uncertain. The ends were cut back, 7 bases at V and 6 bases at J, with 27 bases in the middle. Germline loops: CDR1 MNHNY, CDR2 SVGAGI (reference sequence). This CDR3 is 17 amino acids long. This chain's CDR3 is CASNPRRGLDLNNGYTF. The CDR3 region has the DNA TGTGCCAGCAACCCGCGGCGAGGACTCGACCTCAATAATGGCTACACCTTC.

The CDR3 sequence is CASRASGGYVEQFF. The CDR3 coding sequence is TGTGCCAGCAGAGCTAGCGGGGGATATGTTGAGCAGTTCTTC. The genes are TRBV12-3 or TRBV12-4 and TRBJ2-1; 10 positions match TRBD2. The CDR3 spans 14 residues. Losses at the gene ends were 6 bases for V and 9 bases for J; bases not matched to a gene: 8.

This clonotype was found many times. CDR3 region: CASSPQAGGLQETQYF. The DNA for the CDR3 is TGTGCCAGCAGCCCTCAGGCGGGGGGGCTCCAAGAGACCCAGTACTTC. The rearrangement joins TRBV7-9 to TRBJ2-5; 9 bases line up with TRBD2. The trim removed 5 bases at V and 1 base at J, leaving 8 bases unmatched. Per germline, CDR1 SEHNR and CDR2 FQNEAQ (reference sequence). The CDR3 has 16 amino acids.

Points on this clonotype: The junction does not match germline at one end; this may be a read error. The chain combines TRBV4-1 with TRBJ1-1; no firm D call. Germline values: CDR1 MGHRA, CDR2 YSYEKL. The CDR3 covers 15 residues. The CDR3: CASSQVPEGGTEAFF. CDR3 nucleotide sequence: TGTGCCAGCAGCCAAGTACCGGAAGGAGGCACTGAAGCTTTCTTT.

V is TRBV6-2 or TRBV6-3 and J is TRBJ1-2; D is undetermined. V lost 0 bases and J lost 10, with 6 bases in between. The CDR3 runs to 11 residues. Looked up from germline, CDR1 is MNHEY and CDR2 is SVGEGT. The CDR3 DNA sequence: TGTGCCAGCAGTTACTCTCGGCTCTACACCTTC. It codes for CASSYSRLYTF.

The V gene is TRBV27, the J gene TRBJ1-2, with TRBD1 matching over 8 bases. The CDR3 sequence is 13 residues long. With V trimmed by 3 bases and J by 5 bases, 2 bases remained unmatched. Germline V gene lookup returns CDR1 MNHEY and CDR2 SMNVEV (reference sequence). CDR3 sequence: CASSFNRGYGYTF. The CDR3 DNA sequence: TGTGCCAGCAGTTTTAACAGGGGGTATGGCTACACCTTC.